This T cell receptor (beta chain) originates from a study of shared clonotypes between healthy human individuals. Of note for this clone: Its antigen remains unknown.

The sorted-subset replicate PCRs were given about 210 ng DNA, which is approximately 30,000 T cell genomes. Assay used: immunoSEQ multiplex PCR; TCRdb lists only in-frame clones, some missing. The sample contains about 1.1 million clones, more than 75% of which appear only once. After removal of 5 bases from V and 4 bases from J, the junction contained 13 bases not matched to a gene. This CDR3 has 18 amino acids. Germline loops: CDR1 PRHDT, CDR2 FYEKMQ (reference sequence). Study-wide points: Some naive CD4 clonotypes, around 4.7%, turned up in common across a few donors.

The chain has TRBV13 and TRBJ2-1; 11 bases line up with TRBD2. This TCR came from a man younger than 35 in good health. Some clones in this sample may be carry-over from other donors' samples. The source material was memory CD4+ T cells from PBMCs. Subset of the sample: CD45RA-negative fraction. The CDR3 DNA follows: TGTGCCAGCAGCCACGGGACTAGCGGCGCACAATTATACAATGAGCAGTTCTTC. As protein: CASSHGTSGAQLYNEQFF.